The 18 T cell receptor beta chains presented below share a single source sample, sequenced in a study of immune evolution from preneoplasia to lung adenocarcinoma (dated by TCRdb to 2020 to 2023). Receptor amplification or capture employed the immunoSEQ multiplex PCR assay. Held by TCRdb, this immuneACCESS table contains in-frame sequences only and omits some clones. Under half of the omission traces to an unresolved V gene where checked; the cause of the rest is unknown. This sample gives fewer than 10,000 clones in total; approximately 79% of them show up just once. Jointly, the top ten make up around 12% of the sample. Sequencing was performed on FFPE lung adenocarcinoma in situ tissue. The cell subset or site tag for this specimen amounts to: preinvasive adenocarcinoma in situ (AIS). These TCRs come from a person at least 80 years old with lung adenocarcinoma.

This sequence joins TRBV15 and TRBJ2-1; weak D call: TRBD2 (6 bases). The germline V gene encodes CDR1 LNHNV and CDR2 YYDKDF (reference sequence). V lost 2 bases to trimming and J lost 3 bases, with 14 bases between them. CDR3 length: 16 residues. The CDR3 loop reads CATSRQKGTYYNEQFF. Here the CDR3 DNA reads TGTGCCACCAGCAGACAAAAGGGGACTTACTACAATGAGCAGTTCTTC.

The chain recombines TRBV28 with TRBJ1-2, with D possibly TRBD1 on 5 matching bases. CDR1 is MDHEN and CDR2 is SYDVKM in the germline V gene. The CDR3 totals 15 residues. Trimming stripped 10 bases from V and 0 bases from J, with 18 bases between. Written as DNA, the CDR3 is TGTGCCACCAACAAGCCCGGGGGAACTAACTATGGCTACACCTTC. It is translated as CATNKPGGTNYGYTF.

The chain carries TRBV27 and TRBJ2-2; TRBD2 is a possible D gene (5 bases). Germline lookup yields CDR1 MNHEY and CDR2 SMNVEV (reference sequence). The V and J ends lost 6 bases and 2 bases respectively, with 7 bases between them. The CDR3 length is 13 residues. Written as DNA, the CDR3 is TGTGCCAGCAGGAGGGTTAACACCGGGGAGCTGTTTTTT. This encodes CASRRVNTGELFF.

This clone came up a few times. The chain employs TRBV5-5 and TRBJ1-2; D remains unclear. The V gene lost 3 bases and the J gene lost 2 bases, with 14 bases spanning the gap. CDR3 length equals 15 residues. Germline V gene data show CDR1 as SGHKS and CDR2 as YYEKEE (reference sequence). CDR3 nucleotide sequence: TGTGCCAGCAGCTCCCCCCGGACGGGGAACTATGGCTACACCTTC. Its translation is CASSSPRTGNYGYTF. The entire variable domain, with the rest obtained from reference TRBV5-5 and TRBJ1-2, is as follows: DAGVTQSPTHLIKTRGQQVTLRCSPISGHKSVSWYQQVLGQGPQFIFQYYEKEERGRGNFPDRFSARQFPNYSSELNVNALLLGDSALYLCASSSPRTGNYGYTFGSGTRLTVV.

The chain combines TRBV28 with TRBJ1-2, with D uncertain. V was clipped by 6 bases and J by 4 bases, with 9 bases between them. In germline, CDR1 is MDHEN, CDR2 SYDVKM. The CDR3 has 12 amino acids. CDR3 amino acids: CASSTDIYGYTF. The CDR3, as DNA: TGTGCCAGCAGCACAGATATCTATGGCTACACCTTC.

V gene TRBV30 combines with J gene TRBJ1-4; D is undetermined. CDR1 and CDR2 (germline): GTSNPN, SVGIG (reference sequence). The CDR3 has 14 residues. V was cut by 2 bases and J by 7 bases, with 14 bases left in between. The DNA for the CDR3 is TGTGCCTGGAGTATGGGAACACTAGGTGAAAAACTGTTTTTT. Translated: CAWSMGTLGEKLFF.

The CDR3 sequence: CASRASGGGRQYF. In nucleotides, the CDR3 is TGTGCCAGCAGAGCTAGCGGGGGGGGGAGGCAGTATTTT. The chain carries TRBV7-2 and TRBJ2-3; 12 nucleotides match TRBD2. Germline assignment: CDR1 SGHTA and CDR2 FQGNSA. With V trimmed by 6 bases and J by 11 bases, 6 bases remained unmatched. The CDR3 is 13 residues long.

This clone was counted a few times. This rearrangement joins TRBV28 to TRBJ1-2; no reliable D call. Trimming removed 6 bases at V and 0 bases at J, with 14 bases between. Germline V lookup: CDR1 MDHEN, CDR2 SYDVKM. The CDR3 runs 15 residues. The CDR3 protein is CASSALRRANYGYTF. CDR3 in DNA: TGTGCCAGCAGCGCGTTGAGAAGGGCTAACTATGGCTACACCTTC.

V is TRBV7-2 and J is TRBJ1-1; no clear D. V lost 5 bases, J lost 6 bases, and 13 bases lay in between. The CDR3 spans 13 residues. CDR1 is SGHTA, CDR2 FQGNSA, per germline. CDR3 coding DNA: TGTGCCAGCAGCCCCTACGCGCAATCTGAAGCTTTCTTT. Its protein is CASSPYAQSEAFF.

Only a few counts were recorded for this clone. This sample also contains other DNA sequences that code for the same CDR3. The V gene is TRBV18, the J gene TRBJ2-3; TRBD2 might be the D (5 bases). CDR1 and CDR2 (germline): KGHSH, LQKENI. Trimming pared 4 bases from V and 1 base from J, leaving 12 bases between. The CDR3 runs 15 residues. CDR3 bases: TGTGCCAGCTCACGTACTAGTATTGGCACAGATACGCAGTATTTT. Protein sequence: CASSRTSIGTDTQYF.

This clone was detected only a few times. The chain carries TRBV4-3 and TRBJ1-4; the D is unclear. This CDR3 has 15 amino acids. Germline loops: CDR1 LGHNA, CDR2 YSLEER. V dropped 0 bases and J dropped 10 bases, with 15 bases sitting between them. CDR3 sequence (DNA): TGCGCCAGCAGCCAAGACCGGGCTAGTCAAGGAAAACTGTTTTTT. It specifies CASSQDRASQGKLFF.

The chain joins TRBV6-5 to TRBJ2-7; 9 bases fit TRBD2. The CDR3 is 15 residues long. V was pared by 0 bases and J by 5 bases, with 5 bases of the junction left unmatched. Germline V gives CDR1 MNHEY, CDR2 SVGAGI. The CDR3 sequence: CASSYSSAGGHEQYF. CDR3 bases: TGTGCCAGCAGTTACTCCTCAGCGGGGGGCCACGAGCAGTACTTC.

The rearrangement links TRBV2 to TRBJ1-1; D is possibly TRBD1 (5 bases). CDR1 is SNHLY, CDR2 FYNNEI, per germline. This CDR3 has 15 residues. Trimming pared 7 bases from V and 2 bases from J, leaving 17 bases between. CDR3 sequence: CASMSGTFLNTEAFF. In DNA form, the CDR3 reads TGTGCCAGCATGAGCGGGACCTTCTTAAACACTGAAGCTTTCTTT.

This rearrangement joins TRBV6-5 to TRBJ1-6, with a weak D call TRBD1 (5 bases). Trimming stripped 5 bases from V and 4 bases from J, with 12 bases between. There are 15 residues in the CDR3. Germline CDR1 is MNHEY and CDR2 is SVGAGI. CDR3 region: CASSPRDAYNSPLHF. In DNA, the CDR3 is TGTGCCAGCAGTCCCCGGGACGCTTATAATTCACCCCTCCACTTT.

This clone has a single count. The chain has TRBV2 and TRBJ1-5; the D gene is possibly TRBD1 (5 bases). Trimming removed 6 bases from V and 3 bases from J, with 15 bases in between. This CDR3 has 15 amino acids. Germline V lookup: CDR1 SNHLY, CDR2 FYNNEI. In nucleotides, the CDR3 is TGTGCCAGCAGACCGGGACCGGGATACAATCAGCCCCAGCATTTT. Its translation: CASRPGPGYNQPQHF.

The V call is TRBV28, the J call TRBJ1-5; D might be TRBD1 (5 bases). V was trimmed by 7 bases and J by 5 bases, leaving 9 bases between them. The CDR3 runs to 12 residues. The V gene's germline CDR1 is MDHEN and CDR2 SYDVKM. Written as DNA, the CDR3 is TGTGCCAGCACAGGGTACGATCAGCCCCAGCATTTT. Translation: CASTGYDQPQHF.

This clone has just a few counts. The chain joins TRBV11-2 to TRBJ1-1; tentatively, D is TRBD1 (6 bases). V lost 3 bases to trimming and J lost 4 bases, with 9 bases between them. Germline values: CDR1 SGHAT, CDR2 FQNNGV. The CDR3 loop spans 13 amino acids. The DNA of the CDR3 is TGTGCCAGCAGCTTCAGGGGAGGCACTGAAGCTTTCTTT. This translates into CASSFRGGTEAFF.

The V and J genes are TRBV2 and TRBJ1-4; D gene uncertain. V lost 5 bases to trimming and J lost 7 bases, with 17 bases between them. This CDR3 comprises 15 residues. The germline CDR1 and CDR2 sequences are SNHLY and FYNNEI. CDR3 loop: CASSQSLLESEKLFF. Written as DNA, the CDR3 is TGTGCCAGCAGTCAAAGCCTCCTGGAGAGTGAAAAACTGTTTTTT.